This is a list of T cell receptor beta chains from one sample in a study of shared clonotypes between healthy human individuals. Sequenced by immunoSEQ multiplex PCR; TCRdb stores in-frame clones only, minus some. Found here are more than 2 million clones, roughly 95% of them singletons; the top ten hold more than 1.5%. The sequencing sample was made of naive CD8+ T cells from PBMCs. These receptors originate from a man younger than 35 in good health. Some clones in this sample may be carry-over from other donors' samples. Each CDR3 is given with its conserved first and last residue. Fields, in order: V gene, J gene, D gene, clone size, CDR3 protein, CDR3 DNA. D genes are given only for firm matches. Not every row has a clone size; where given, it reads once, few, many or a size class.

TRBV27	TRBJ2-7	NA	NA	CASSFADYYEQYF	TGTGCCAGCAGTTTTGCAGATTACTACGAGCAGTACTTC
TRBV7-3	TRBJ2-3	NA	NA	CASSLIGGTDTQYF	TGTGCCAGCAGCTTAATTGGGGGAACAGATACGCAGTATTTT
TRBV29-1	TRBJ2-1	TRBD1	NA	CSVWDRDRGYNEQFF	TGCAGCGTTTGGGACCGGGACAGGGGATACAATGAGCAGTTCTTC
TRBV19	TRBJ2-7	TRBD2	NA	CASSIGIAGDRYEQYF	TGTGCCAGTAGTATTGGGATAGCGGGAGACCGCTACGAGCAGTACTTC
TRBV19	TRBJ2-2	NA	NA	CASRAVMNTGELFF	TGTGCCAGTAGGGCGGTAATGAACACCGGGGAGCTGTTTTTT
TRBV6-9	TRBJ1-5	NA	NA	CASSYLTTGSYSNQPQHF	TGTGCCAGCAGTTATCTGACTACGGGGAGCTATAGCAATCAGCCCCAGCATTTT
TRBV19	TRBJ2-1	NA	NA	CASSIQGFSYNEQFF	TGTGCCAGTAGTATACAGGGCTTTTCCTACAATGAGCAGTTCTTC
TRBV9	TRBJ2-2	TRBD2	NA	CASSPRPGTSGRAGTGELFF	TGTGCCAGCAGCCCCCGCCCCGGGACTAGCGGGAGGGCGGGCACCGGGGAGCTGTTTTTT
TRBV7-8	TRBJ2-5	TRBD2	NA	CASSLGTSGNQPQETQYF	TGTGCCAGCAGCTTAGGGACTAGCGGCAATCAACCCCAAGAGACCCAGTACTTC
TRBV28	TRBJ2-1	TRBD2	NA	CASSSVPFGLAGNEQFF	TGTGCCAGCAGTTCAGTTCCCTTCGGACTAGCGGGAAATGAGCAGTTCTTC
TRBV4-3	TRBJ2-7	NA	NA	CASSQTLDSSYEQYF	TGCGCCAGCAGCCAAACCCTGGACAGCTCCTACGAGCAGTACTTC
TRBV7-9	TRBJ2-5	NA	NA	CASSLREPAETQYF	TGTGCCAGCAGCCTCAGGGAGCCGGCAGAGACCCAGTACTTC
TRBV6-1	TRBJ2-7	TRBD2	NA	CASSQGLAGPYEQYF	TGTGCCAGCAGTCAGGGACTAGCGGGGCCTTACGAGCAGTACTTC
TRBV15	TRBJ2-2	NA	NA	CATSRDQANTGELFF	TGTGCCACCAGCAGAGACCAGGCGAACACCGGGGAGCTGTTTTTT
TRBV27	TRBJ2-1	NA	NA	CASSYLGGNEQFF	TGTGCCAGCAGTTATCTGGGCGGGAATGAGCAGTTCTTC
TRBV7-6	TRBJ2-7	NA	NA	CASSVPGDYEQYF	TGTGCCAGCAGCGTGCCCGGGGACTACGAGCAGTACTTC
TRBV27	TRBJ2-7	NA	NA	CASSQGSSYEQYF	TGTGCCAGCAGTCAGGGGTCCTCCTACGAGCAGTACTTC
TRBV10-3	TRBJ1-4	NA	NA	CAISGDTRNEKLFF	TGTGCCATCAGTGGGGACACTCGTAATGAAAAACTGTTTTTT
TRBV11-2	TRBJ2-7	NA	NA	CASSSRDSRGEQYF	TGTGCCAGCAGCAGCCGGGACTCCCGCGGGGAGCAGTACTTC
TRBV6-1	TRBJ2-3	TRBD2	NA	CASSEGVAGRDTQYF	TGTGCCAGCAGTGAAGGCGTAGCGGGAAGGGATACGCAGTATTTT
TRBV6-6	TRBJ2-2	NA	NA	CASSYISGELFF	TGTGCCAGCAGTTACATATCCGGGGAGCTGTTTTTT
TRBV6-5	TRBJ1-2	NA	NA	CASSPGGSPYGYTF	TGTGCCAGCAGCCCGGGGGGGTCCCCGTATGGCTACACCTTC
TRBV4-1	TRBJ1-5	NA	few	CASSQGVSPSPQHF	TGCGCCAGCAGCCAAGGGGTTTCTCCCAGTCCCCAGCATTTT
TRBV11-2	TRBJ2-5	NA	NA	CASSGGWETQYF	TGTGCCAGCAGCGGGGGGTGGGAGACCCAGTACTTC
TRBV6-5	TRBJ1-2	TRBD1	NA	CASSYRGPPYGYTF	TGTGCCAGCAGTTACAGGGGGCCGCCCTATGGCTACACCTTC
TRBV18	TRBJ2-7	TRBD2	NA	CASSDVRGSSYEQYF	TGTGCCAGCTCAGACGTTCGCGGGAGCTCCTACGAGCAGTACTTC
TRBV15	TRBJ2-7	NA	NA	CATSAKRQNSYEQYF	TGTGCCACCAGCGCGAAACGACAAAACTCCTACGAGCAGTACTTC
TRBV28	TRBJ2-1	TRBD2	NA	CATQGWVSGSPSGYNEQFF	TGTGCCACACAGGGTTGGGTTAGCGGGAGCCCTTCTGGTTACAATGAGCAGTTCTTC
TRBV10-1	TRBJ2-1	NA	NA	CASSPTRRGNEQFF	TGCGCCAGCAGCCCCACCAGACGGGGTAATGAGCAGTTCTTC
TRBV4-1	TRBJ2-5	NA	NA	CASSQDWREETQYF	TGCGCCAGCAGCCAAGACTGGAGGGAAGAGACCCAGTACTTC
TRBV5-1	TRBJ2-7	TRBD1	NA	CASSPTGAFSYEQYF	TGCGCCAGCAGCCCGACAGGGGCCTTCTCCTACGAGCAGTACTTC
TRBV4-1	TRBJ1-3	NA	once	CASSQDRGRGNTIYF	TGCGCCAGCAGCCAAGATAGGGGACGAGGAAACACCATATATTTT
TRBV4-3	TRBJ1-4	NA	NA	CASSQSGIPREKLFF	TGCGCCAGCAGCCAATCCGGGATCCCACGCGAAAAACTGTTTTTT
TRBV19	TRBJ2-2	NA	NA	CASSLRNTGELFF	TGTGCCAGTAGTCTGAGGAACACCGGGGAGCTGTTTTTT
TRBV2	TRBJ1-2	TRBD1	NA	CASSEALDRNNYGYTF	TGTGCCAGCAGTGAAGCCCTGGACAGGAACAACTATGGCTACACCTTC
TRBV11-2	TRBJ2-2	NA	NA	CASSLRGYTGELFF	TGTGCCAGCAGCCTGAGGGGTTACACCGGGGAGCTGTTTTTT
TRBV11-2	TRBJ1-1	NA	NA	CASSRRGTEAFF	TGTGCCAGCAGCCGCAGGGGTACTGAAGCTTTCTTT
TRBV4-1	TRBJ2-7	NA	NA	CASSQLTGSSYEQYF	TGCGCCAGCAGCCAACTTACAGGGAGCTCCTACGAGCAGTACTTC
TRBV28	TRBJ2-1	NA	NA	CASSLGSGGQNEQFF	TGTGCCAGCAGTCTCGGATCTGGGGGCCAAAATGAGCAGTTCTTC
TRBV7-9	TRBJ2-1	TRBD2	NA	CASSPTSGRATGEQFF	TGTGCCAGCAGCCCGACTAGCGGGAGGGCCACGGGTGAGCAGTTCTTC
TRBV4-3	TRBJ2-3	TRBD2	NA	CASSRGLAGEDTQYF	TGCGCCAGCAGCAGGGGACTAGCGGGAGAAGATACGCAGTATTTT